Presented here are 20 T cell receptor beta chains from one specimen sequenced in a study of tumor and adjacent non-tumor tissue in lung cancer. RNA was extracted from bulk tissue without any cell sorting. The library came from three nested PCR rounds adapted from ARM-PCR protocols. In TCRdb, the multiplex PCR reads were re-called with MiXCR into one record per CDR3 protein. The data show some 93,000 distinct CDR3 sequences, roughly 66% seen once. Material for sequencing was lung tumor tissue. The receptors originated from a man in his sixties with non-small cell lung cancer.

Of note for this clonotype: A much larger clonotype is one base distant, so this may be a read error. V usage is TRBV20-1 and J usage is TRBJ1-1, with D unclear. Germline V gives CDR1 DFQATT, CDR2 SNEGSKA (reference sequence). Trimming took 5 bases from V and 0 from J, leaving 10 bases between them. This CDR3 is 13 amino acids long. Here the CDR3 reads CSAGPTMNTEAFF. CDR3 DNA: TGCAGTGCTGGCCCCACCATGAACACTGAAGCTTTCTTT.

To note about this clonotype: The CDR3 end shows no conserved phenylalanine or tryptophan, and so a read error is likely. The CDR3 nucleotides read TGTGCCAGCAGTGAATATATCGGACAGGGAGAAGAGACCCAGTACATC. This encodes CASSEYIGQGEETQYI. The genes are TRBV25-1 and TRBJ2-5, with 8 nucleotides matching TRBD1. Germline V gene data show CDR1 as MGHDK and CDR2 as SYGVNS. V lost 0 bases to trimming and J lost 3 bases; unmatched junction nucleotides: 6. The CDR3 length is 16 residues.

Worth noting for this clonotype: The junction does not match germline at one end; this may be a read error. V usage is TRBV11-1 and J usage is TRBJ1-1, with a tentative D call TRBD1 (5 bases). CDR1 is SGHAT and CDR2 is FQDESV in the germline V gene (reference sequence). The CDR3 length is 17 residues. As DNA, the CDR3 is TGTGCCAGCAGCTTATTCAGGGACGGCACGGTTAACACTGAGGCTTTCTTT. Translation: CASSLFRDGTVNTEAFF.

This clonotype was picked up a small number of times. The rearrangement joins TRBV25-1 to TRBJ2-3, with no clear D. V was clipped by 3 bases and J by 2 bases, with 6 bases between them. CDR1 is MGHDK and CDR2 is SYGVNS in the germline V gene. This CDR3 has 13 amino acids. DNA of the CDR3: TGTGCCAGCAGTGATCAGTACACAGATACGCAGTATTTT. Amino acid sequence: CASSDQYTDTQYF.

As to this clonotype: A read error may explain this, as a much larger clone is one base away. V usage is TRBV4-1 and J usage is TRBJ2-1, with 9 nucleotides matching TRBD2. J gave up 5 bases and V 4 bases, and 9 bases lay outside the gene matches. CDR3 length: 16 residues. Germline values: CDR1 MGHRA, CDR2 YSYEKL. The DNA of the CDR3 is TGCGCCAGCAGCCTCCGGACTAGCGAGTTGGACAATGAGCAGTTCTTC. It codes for CASSLRTSELDNEQFF.

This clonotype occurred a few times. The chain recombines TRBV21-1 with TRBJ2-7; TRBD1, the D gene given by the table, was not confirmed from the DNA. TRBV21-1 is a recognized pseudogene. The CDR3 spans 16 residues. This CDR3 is CASCPPGTGVSYEHYF. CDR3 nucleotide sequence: TGCGCCAGCTGTCCCCCCGGGACAGGGGTCTCCTACGAGCATTACTTC.

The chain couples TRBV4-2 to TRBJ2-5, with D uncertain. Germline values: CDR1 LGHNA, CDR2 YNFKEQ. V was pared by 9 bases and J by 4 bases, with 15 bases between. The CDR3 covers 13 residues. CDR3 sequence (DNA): TGTGCCAGTATCCAAGCTCCACTAGAGACCCAGTACTTC. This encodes CASIQAPLETQYF.

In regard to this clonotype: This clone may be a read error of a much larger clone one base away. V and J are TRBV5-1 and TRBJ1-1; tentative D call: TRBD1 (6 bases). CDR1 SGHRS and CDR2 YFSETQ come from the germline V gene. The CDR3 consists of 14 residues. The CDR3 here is CASSLSQGNTETFF. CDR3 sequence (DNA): TGCGCCAGCAGCCTCTCTCAGGGGAACACTGAAACTTTCTTT.

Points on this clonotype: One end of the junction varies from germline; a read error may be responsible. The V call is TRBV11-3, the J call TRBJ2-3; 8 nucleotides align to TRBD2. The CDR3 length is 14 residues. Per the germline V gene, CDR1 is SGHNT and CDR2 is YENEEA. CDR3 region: CASSPILAAGTQYF. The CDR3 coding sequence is TGTGCCAGCAGCCCCATACTAGCGGCAGGTACGCAATATTTT. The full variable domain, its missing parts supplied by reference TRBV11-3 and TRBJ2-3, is EAGVVQSPRYKIIEKKQPVAFWCNPISGHNTLYWYLQNLGQGPELLIRYENEEAVDDSQLPKDRFSAERLKGVDSTLKIQPAELGDSAVYLCASSPILAAGTQYFGPGTRLTVL.

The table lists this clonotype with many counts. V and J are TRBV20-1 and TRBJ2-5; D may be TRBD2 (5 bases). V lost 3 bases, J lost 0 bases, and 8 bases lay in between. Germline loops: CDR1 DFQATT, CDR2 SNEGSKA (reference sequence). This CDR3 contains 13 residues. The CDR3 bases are TGCAGTGCTAGGAGGGTAAACCAAGAGACCCAGTACTTC. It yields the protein CSARRVNQETQYF.

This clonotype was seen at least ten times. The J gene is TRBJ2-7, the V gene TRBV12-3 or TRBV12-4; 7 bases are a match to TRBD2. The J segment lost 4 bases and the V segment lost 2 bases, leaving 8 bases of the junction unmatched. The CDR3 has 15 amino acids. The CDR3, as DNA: TGTGCCAGCAGTTTATACGGGGGAGGGCCTTACGAGCAGTACTTC. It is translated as CASSLYGGGPYEQYF.

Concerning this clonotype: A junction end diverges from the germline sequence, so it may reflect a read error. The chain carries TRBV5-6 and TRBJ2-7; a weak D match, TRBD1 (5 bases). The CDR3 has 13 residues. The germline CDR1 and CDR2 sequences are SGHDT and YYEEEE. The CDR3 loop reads CASGYDRSYEQYF. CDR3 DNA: TGTGCCAGCGGCTATGACAGATCCTACGAGCAATACTTC.

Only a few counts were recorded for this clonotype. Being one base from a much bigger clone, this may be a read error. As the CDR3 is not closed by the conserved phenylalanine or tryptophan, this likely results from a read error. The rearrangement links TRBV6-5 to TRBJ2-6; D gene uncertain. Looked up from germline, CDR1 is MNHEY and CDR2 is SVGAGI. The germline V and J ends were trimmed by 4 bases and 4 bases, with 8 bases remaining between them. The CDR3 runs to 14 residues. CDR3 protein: CASSLGLGANVLTL. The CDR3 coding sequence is TGTGCCAGCAGTTTAGGTTTGGGGGCCAACGTCCTGACTTTG.

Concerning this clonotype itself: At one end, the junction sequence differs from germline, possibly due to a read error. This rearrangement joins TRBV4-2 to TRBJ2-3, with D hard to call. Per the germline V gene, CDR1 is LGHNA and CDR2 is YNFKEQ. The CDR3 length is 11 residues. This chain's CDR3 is CASSLGDTQCF. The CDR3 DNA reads TGTGCCAGTAGCCTGGGTGATACGCAGTGTTTT.

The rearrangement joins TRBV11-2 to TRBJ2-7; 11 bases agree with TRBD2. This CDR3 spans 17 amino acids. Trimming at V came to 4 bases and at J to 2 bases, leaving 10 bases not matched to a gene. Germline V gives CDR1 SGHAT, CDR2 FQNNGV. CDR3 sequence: CASSYGGTSGYAYEQYF. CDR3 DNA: TGTGCCAGCAGCTACGGGGGGACTAGCGGCTATGCCTACGAGCAGTACTTC. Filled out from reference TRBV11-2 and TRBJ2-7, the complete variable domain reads EAGVAQSPRYKIIEKRQSVAFWCNPISGHATLYWYQQILGQGPKLLIQFQNNGVVDDSQLPKDRFSAERLKGVDSTLKIQPAKLEDSAVYLCASSYGGTSGYAYEQYFGPGTRLTVT.

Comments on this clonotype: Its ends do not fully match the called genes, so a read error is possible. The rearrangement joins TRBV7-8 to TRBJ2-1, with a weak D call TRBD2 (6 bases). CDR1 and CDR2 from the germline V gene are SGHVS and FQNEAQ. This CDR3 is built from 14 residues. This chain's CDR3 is CAGSPRWRGDGQFF. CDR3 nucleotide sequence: TGTGCCGGCAGCCCCAGATGGCGGGGCGATGGGCAGTTCTTC.

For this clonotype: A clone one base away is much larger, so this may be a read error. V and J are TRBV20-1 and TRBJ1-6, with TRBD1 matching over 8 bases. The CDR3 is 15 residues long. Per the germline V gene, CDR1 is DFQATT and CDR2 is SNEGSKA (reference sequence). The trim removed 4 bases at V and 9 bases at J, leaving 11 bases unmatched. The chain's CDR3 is CSAMRSGQGGSPLHF. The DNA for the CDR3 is TGCAGTGCTATGAGATCAGGACAGGGTGGTTCACCCCTCCACTTT.

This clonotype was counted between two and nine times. The CDR3 reads CAWSQVWNNEQFF. The CDR3 region has the DNA TGTGCCTGGAGCCAAGTGTGGAACAATGAGCAGTTCTTC. The V call is TRBV30, the J call TRBJ2-1; D unresolved. V lost 3 bases to trimming and J lost 5 bases, with 11 bases between them. The germline CDR1 and CDR2 sequences are GTSNPN and SVGIG (reference sequence). The CDR3 extends over 13 amino acids.

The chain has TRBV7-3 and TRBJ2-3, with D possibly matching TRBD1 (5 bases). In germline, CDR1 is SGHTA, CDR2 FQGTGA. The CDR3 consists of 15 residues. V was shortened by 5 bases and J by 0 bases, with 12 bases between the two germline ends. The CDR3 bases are TGTGCCAGCAGCCAAGGGGAACATAGCACAGATACGCAGTATTTT. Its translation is CASSQGEHSTDTQYF.

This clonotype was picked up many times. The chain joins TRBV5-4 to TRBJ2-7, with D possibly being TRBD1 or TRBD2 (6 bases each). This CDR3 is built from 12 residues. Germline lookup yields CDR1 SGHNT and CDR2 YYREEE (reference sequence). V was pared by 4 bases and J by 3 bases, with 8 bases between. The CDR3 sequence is CASSEGGYEQYF. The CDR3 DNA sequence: TGTGCCAGCAGCGAGGGGGGCTACGAGCAGTACTTC.